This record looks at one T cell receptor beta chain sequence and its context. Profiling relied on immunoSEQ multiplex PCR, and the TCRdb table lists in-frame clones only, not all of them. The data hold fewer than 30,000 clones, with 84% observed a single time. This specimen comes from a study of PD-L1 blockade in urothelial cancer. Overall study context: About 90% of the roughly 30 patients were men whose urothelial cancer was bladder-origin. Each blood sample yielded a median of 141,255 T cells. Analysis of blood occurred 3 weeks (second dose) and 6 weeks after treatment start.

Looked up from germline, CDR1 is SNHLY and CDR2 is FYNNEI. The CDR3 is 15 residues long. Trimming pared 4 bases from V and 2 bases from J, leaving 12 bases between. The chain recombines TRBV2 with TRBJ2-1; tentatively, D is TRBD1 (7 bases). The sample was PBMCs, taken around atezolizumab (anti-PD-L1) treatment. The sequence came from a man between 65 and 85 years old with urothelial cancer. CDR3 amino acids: CASSVEGAAYNEQFF. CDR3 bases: TGTGCCAGCAGTGTGGAGGGGGCCGCCTACAATGAGCAGTTCTTC.